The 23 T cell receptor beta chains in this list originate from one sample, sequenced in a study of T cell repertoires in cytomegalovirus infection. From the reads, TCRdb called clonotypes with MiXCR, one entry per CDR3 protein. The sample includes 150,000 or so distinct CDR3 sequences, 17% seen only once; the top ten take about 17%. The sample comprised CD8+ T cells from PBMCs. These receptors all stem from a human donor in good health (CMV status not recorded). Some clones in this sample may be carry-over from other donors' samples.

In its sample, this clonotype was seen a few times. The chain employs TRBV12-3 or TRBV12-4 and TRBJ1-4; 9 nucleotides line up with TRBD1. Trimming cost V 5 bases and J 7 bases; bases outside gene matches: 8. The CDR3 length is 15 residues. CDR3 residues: CASSPRTGDGEKLFF. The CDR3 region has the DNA TGTGCCAGCAGTCCCAGGACAGGGGACGGTGAAAAACTGTTTTTT.

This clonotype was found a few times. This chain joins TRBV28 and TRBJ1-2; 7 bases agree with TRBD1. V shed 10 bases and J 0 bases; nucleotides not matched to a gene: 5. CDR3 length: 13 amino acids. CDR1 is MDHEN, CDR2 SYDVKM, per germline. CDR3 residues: CAILGQSNYGYTF. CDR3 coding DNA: TGTGCCATCTTGGGACAGTCTAACTATGGCTACACCTTC.

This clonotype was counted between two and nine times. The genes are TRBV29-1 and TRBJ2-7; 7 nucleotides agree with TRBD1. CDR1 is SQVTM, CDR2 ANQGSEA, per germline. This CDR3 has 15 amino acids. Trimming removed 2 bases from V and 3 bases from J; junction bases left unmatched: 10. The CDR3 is CSVERLEGADYEQYF. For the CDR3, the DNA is TGCAGCGTTGAACGCTTAGAGGGGGCGGACTACGAGCAGTACTTC.

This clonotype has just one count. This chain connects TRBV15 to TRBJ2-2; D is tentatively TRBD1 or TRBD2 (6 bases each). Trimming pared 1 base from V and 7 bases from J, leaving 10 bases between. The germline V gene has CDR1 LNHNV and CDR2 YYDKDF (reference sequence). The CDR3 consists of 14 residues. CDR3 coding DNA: TGTGCCACCAGCAGAGCGGGGGCAAACGGGGAGCTGTTTTTT. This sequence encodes CATSRAGANGELFF.

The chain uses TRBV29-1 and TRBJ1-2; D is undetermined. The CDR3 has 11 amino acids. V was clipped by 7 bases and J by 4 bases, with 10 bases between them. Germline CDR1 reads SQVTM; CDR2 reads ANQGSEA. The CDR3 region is CSGLVSYGYTF. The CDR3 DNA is TGCAGCGGATTGGTATCCTATGGCTACACCTTC.

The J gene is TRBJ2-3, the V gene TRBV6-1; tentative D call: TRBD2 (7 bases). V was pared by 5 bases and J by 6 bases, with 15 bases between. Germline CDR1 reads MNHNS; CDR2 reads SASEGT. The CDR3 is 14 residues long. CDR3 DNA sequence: TGTGCCAGCAGTTACGGGGGGCTGCCGGATACGCAGTATTTT. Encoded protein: CASSYGGLPDTQYF.

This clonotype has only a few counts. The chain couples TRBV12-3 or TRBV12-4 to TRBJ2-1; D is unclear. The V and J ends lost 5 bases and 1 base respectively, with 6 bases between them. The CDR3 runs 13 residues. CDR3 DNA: TGTGCCAGCAGTAACCCTTCCTACAATGAGCAGTTCTTC. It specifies CASSNPSYNEQFF.

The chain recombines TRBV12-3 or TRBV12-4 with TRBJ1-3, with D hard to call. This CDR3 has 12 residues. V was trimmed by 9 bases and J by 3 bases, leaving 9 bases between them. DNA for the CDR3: TGTGCCAGTAGGGTATTTGGAAACACCATATATTTT. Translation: CASRVFGNTIYF.

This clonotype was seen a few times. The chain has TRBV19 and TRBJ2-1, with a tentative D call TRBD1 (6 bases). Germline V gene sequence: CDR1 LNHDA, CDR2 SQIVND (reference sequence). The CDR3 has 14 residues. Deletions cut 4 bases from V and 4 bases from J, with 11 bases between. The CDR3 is CASSRAGEYNEQFF. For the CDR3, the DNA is TGTGCCAGTAGTAGGGCAGGGGAATACAATGAGCAGTTCTTC.

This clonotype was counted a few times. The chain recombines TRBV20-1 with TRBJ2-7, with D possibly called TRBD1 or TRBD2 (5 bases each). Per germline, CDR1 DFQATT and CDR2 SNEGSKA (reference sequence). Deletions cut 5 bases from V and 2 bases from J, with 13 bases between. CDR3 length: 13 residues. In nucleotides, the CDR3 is TGCAGTGCTGGGACCCCTCAGCCCTACGAGCAGTACTTC. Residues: CSAGTPQPYEQYF.

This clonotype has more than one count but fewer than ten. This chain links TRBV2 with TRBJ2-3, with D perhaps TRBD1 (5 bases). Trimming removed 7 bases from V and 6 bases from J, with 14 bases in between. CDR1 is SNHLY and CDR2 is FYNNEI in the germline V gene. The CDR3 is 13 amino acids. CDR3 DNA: TGTGCCAGCACCCTGGGGCCTGGGGATACGCAGTATTTT. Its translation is CASTLGPGDTQYF. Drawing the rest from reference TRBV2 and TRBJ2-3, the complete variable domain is EPEVTQTPSHQVTQMGQEVILRCVPISNHLYFYWYRQILGQKVEFLVSFYNNEISEKSEIFDDQFSVERPDGSNFTLKIRSTKLEDSAMYFCASTLGPGDTQYFGPGTRLTVL.

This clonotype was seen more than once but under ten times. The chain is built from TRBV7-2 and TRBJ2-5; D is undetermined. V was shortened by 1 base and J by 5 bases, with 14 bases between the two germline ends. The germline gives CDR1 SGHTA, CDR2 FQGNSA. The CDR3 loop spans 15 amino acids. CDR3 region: CASSLDARWVETQYF. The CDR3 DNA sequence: TGTGCCAGCAGCTTAGATGCCCGGTGGGTGGAGACCCAGTACTTC. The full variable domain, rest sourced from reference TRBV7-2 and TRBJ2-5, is GAGVSQSPSNKVTEKGKDVELRCDPISGHTALYWYRQSLGQGLEFLIYFQGNSAPDKSGLPSDRFSAERTGGSVSTLTIQRTQQEDSAVYLCASSLDARWVETQYFGPGTRLLVL.

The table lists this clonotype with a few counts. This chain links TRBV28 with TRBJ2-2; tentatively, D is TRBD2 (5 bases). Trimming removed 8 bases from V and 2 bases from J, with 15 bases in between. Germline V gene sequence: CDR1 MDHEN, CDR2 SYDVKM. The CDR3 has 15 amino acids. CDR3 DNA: TGTGCCAGCTTTATGGACTCGGATAACACCGGGGAGCTGTTTTTT. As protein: CASFMDSDNTGELFF.

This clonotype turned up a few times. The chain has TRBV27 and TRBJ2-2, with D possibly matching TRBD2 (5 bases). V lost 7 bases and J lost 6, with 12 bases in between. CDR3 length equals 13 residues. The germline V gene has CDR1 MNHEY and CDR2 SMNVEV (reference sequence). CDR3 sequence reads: CASKELGAGELFF. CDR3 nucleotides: TGTGCCAGCAAAGAGTTGGGAGCCGGGGAGCTGTTTTTT.

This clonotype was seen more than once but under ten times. This CDR3 is CASSSWETQYF. The CDR3 DNA reads TGTGCCAGCAGTTCCTGGGAGACCCAGTACTTC. The chain links TRBV6-2 or TRBV6-3 to TRBJ2-5; the D is unclear. Trimming pared 4 bases from V and 5 bases from J, leaving 5 bases between. Germline CDR1 and CDR2: MNHEY and SVGEGT. The CDR3 is 11 amino acids.

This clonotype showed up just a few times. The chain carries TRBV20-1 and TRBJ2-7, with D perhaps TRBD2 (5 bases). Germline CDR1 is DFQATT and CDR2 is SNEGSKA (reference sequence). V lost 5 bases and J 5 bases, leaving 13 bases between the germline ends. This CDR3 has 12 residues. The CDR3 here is CSASGEEDEQYF. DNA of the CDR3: TGCAGTGCTTCGGGCGAGGAGGACGAGCAGTACTTC.

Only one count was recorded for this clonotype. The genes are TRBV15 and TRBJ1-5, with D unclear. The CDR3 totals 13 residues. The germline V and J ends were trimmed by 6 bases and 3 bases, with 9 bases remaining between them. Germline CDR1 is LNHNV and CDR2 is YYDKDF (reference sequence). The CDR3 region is CATSAWINQPQHF. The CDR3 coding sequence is TGTGCCACCAGTGCTTGGATCAATCAGCCCCAGCATTTT. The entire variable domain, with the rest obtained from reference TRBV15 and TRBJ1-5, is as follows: DAMVIQNPRYQVTQFGKPVTLSCSQTLNHNVMYWYQQKSSQAPKLLFHYYDKDFNNEADTPDNFQSRRPNTSFCFLDIRSPGLGDTAMYLCATSAWINQPQHFGDGTRLSIL.

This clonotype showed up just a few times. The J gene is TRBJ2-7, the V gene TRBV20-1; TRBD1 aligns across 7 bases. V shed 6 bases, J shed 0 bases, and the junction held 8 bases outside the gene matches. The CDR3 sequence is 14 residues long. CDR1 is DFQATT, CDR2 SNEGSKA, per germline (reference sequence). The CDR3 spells CSAQDRSSSYEQYF. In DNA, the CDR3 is TGCAGTGCGCAGGACAGGTCGAGCTCCTACGAGCAGTACTTC.

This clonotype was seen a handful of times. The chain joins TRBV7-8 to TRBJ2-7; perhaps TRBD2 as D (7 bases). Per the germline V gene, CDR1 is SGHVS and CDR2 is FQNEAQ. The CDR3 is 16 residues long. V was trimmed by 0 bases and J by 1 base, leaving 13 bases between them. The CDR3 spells CASSLARGPKSYEQYF. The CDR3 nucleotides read TGTGCCAGCAGCTTAGCGCGGGGGCCCAAGTCCTACGAGCAGTACTTC.

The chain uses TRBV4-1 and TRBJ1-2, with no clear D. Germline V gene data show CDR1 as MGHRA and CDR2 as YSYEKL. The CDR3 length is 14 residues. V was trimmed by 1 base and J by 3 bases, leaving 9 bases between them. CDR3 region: CASSQVLTDYGYTF. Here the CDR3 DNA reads TGCGCCAGCAGCCAAGTGCTGACCGACTATGGCTACACCTTC.

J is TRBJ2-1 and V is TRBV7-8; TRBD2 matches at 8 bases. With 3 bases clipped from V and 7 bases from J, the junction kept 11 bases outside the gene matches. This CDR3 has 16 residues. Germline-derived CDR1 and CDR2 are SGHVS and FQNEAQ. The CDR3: CASSFTSGATYNEQFF. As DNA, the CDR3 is TGTGCCAGCAGCTTCACTAGCGGAGCTACTTATAATGAGCAGTTCTTC.

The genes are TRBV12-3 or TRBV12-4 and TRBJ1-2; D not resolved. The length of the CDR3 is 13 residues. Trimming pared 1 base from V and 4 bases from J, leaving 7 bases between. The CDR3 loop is CASSLGVGYGYTF. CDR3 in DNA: TGTGCCAGCAGTTTAGGGGTGGGCTATGGCTACACCTTC.

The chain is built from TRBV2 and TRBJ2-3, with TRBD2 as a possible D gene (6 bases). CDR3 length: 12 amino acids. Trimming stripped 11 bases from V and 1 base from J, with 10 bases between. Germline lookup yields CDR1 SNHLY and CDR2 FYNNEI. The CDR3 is CAARLGTDTQYF. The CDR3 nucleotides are TGTGCCGCGAGACTAGGCACAGATACGCAGTATTTT. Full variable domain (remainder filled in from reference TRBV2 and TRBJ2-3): EPEVTQTPSHQVTQMGQEVILRCVPISNHLYFYWYRQILGQKVEFLVSFYNNEISEKSEIFDDQFSVERPDGSNFTLKIRSTKLEDSAMYFCAARLGTDTQYFGPGTRLTVL.